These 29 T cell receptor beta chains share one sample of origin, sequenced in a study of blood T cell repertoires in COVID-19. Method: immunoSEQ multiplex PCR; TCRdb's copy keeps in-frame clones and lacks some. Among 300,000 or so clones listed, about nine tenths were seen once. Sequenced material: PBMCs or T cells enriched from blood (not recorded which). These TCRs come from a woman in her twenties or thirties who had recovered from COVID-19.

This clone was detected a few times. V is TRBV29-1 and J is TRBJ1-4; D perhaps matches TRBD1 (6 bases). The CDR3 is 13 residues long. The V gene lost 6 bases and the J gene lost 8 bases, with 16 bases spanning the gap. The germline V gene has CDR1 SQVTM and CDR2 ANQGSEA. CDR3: CSVAVGGGEKLFF. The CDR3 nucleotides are TGCAGCGTGGCCGTAGGGGGTGGGGAAAAACTGTTTTTT.

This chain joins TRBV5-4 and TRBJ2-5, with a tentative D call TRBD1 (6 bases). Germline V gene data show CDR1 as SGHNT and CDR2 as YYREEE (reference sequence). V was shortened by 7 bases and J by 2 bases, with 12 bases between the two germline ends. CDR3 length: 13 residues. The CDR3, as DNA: TGTGCCAGCGCAGGGGTGGGGCAAGAGACCCAGTACTTC. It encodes CASAGVGQETQYF. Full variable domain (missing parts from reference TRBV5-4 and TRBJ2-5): ETGVTQSPTHLIKTRGQQVTLRCSSQSGHNTVSWYQQALGQGPQFIFQYYREEENGRGNFPPRFSGLQFPNYSSELNVNALELDDSALYLCASAGVGQETQYFGPGTRLLVL.

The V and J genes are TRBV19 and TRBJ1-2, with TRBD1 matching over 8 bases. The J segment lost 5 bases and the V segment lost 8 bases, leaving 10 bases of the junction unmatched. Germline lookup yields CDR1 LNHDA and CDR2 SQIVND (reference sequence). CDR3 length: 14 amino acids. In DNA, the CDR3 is TGTGCCAGTTCCGCAGGGGGCAATTTTTATGGCTACACCTTC. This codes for CASSAGGNFYGYTF.

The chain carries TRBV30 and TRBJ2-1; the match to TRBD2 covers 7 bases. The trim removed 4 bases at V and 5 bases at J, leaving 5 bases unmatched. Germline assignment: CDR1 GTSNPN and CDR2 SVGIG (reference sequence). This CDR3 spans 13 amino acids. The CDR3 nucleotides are TGTGCCTGGAAGTCACTAGCGAACAATGAGCAGTTCTTC. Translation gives CAWKSLANNEQFF. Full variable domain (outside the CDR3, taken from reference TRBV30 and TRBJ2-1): SQTIHQWPATLVQPVGSPLSLECTVEGTSNPNLYWYRQAAGRGLQLLFYSVGIGQISSEVPQNLSASRPQDRQFILSSKKLLLSDSGFYLCAWKSLANNEQFFGPGTRLTVL.

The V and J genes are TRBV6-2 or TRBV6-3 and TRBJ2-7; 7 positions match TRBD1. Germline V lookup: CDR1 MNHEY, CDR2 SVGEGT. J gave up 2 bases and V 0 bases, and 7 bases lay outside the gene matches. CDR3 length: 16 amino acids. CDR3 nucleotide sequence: TGTGCCAGCAGTTACTCGAGGGGGCAGGGAACCTACGAGCAGTACTTC. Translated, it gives CASSYSRGQGTYEQYF.

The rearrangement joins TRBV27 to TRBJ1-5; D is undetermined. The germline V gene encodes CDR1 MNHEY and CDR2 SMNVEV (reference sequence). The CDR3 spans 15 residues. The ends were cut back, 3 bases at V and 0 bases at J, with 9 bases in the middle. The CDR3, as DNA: TGTGCCAGCAGTTTTTATGGCTTTAGCAATCAGCCCCAGCATTTT. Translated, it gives CASSFYGFSNQPQHF.

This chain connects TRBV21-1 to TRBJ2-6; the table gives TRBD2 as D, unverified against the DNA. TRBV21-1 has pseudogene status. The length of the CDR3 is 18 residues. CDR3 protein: CASSKALSGFAGANVLTF. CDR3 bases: TGTGCCAGCAGCAAAGCGCTTTCGGGTTTCGCTGGGGCCAACGTCCTGACTTTC.

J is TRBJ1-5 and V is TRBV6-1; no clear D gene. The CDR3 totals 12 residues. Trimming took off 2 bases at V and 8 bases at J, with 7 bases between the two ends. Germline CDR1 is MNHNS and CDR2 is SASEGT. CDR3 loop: CASSEYGEPQHF. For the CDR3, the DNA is TGTGCCAGCAGTGAATACGGGGAGCCCCAGCATTTT.

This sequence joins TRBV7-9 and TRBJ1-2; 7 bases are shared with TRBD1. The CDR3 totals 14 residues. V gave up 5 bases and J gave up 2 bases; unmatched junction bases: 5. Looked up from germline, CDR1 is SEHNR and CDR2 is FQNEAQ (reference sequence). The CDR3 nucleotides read TGTGCCAGCAGCGGGACAGCGTTCAACTATGGCTACACCTTC. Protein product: CASSGTAFNYGYTF.

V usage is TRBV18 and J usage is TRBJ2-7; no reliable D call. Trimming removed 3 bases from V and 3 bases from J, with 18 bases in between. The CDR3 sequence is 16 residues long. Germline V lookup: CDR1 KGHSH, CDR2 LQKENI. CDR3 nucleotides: TGTGCCAGCTCACCGGTACGGTCAATCCTTCTCTACGAGCAGTACTTC. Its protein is CASSPVRSILLYEQYF.

The CDR3 DNA is TGCAGCGTTGGTGGGGGACTATCAAACACAGATACGCAGTATTTT. This translates into CSVGGGLSNTDTQYF. The V and J genes are TRBV29-1 and TRBJ2-3, with TRBD2 matching over 7 bases. Germline V lookup: CDR1 SQVTM, CDR2 ANQGSEA. J lost 2 bases, V lost 4 bases, and 9 bases had no gene match. The CDR3 spans 15 residues.

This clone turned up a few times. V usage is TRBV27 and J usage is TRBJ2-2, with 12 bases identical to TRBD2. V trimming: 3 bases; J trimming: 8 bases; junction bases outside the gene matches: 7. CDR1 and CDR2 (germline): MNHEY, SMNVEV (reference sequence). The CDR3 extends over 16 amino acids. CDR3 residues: CASSFGLAGKMGELFF. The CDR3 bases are TGTGCCAGCAGTTTTGGACTAGCGGGAAAGATGGGGGAGCTGTTTTTT.

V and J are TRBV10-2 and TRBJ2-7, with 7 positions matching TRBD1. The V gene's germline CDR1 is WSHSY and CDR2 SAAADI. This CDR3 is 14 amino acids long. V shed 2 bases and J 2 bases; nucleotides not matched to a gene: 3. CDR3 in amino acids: CASSEPGTAYEQYF. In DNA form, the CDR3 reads TGCGCCAGCAGTGAGCCCGGGACAGCCTACGAGCAGTACTTC.

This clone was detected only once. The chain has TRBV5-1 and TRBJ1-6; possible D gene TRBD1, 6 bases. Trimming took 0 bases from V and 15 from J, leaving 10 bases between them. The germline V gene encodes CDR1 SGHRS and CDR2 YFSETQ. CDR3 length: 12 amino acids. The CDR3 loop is CASSLEDRDLHF. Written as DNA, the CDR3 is TGCGCCAGCAGCTTGGAGGACAGAGACCTCCACTTT.

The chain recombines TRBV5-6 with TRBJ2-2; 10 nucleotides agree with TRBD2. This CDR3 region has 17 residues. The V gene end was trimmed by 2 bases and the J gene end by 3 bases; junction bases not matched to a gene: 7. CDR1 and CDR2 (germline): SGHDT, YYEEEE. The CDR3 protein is CASSLIAGGIYTGELFF. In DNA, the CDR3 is TGTGCCAGCAGCTTAATAGCGGGAGGTATCTACACCGGGGAGCTGTTTTTT.

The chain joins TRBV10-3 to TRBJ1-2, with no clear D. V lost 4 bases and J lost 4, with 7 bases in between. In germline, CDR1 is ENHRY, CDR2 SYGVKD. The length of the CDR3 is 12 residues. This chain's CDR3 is CAISAGSYGYTF. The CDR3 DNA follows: TGTGCCATCAGTGCCGGTAGCTATGGCTACACCTTC.

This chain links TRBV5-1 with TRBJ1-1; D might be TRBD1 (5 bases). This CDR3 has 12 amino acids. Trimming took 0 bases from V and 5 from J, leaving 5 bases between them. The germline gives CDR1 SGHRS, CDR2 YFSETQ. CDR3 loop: CASSLEGTEAFF. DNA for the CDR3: TGCGCCAGCAGCTTGGAGGGGACTGAAGCTTTCTTT.

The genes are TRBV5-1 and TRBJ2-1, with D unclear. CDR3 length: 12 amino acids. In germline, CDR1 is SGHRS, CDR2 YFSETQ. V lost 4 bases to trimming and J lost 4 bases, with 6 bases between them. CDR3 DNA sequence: TGCGCCAGCAGCCCCCTTTACAATGAGCAGTTCTTC. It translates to CASSPLYNEQFF. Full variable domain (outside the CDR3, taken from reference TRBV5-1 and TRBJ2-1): KAGVTQTPRYLIKTRGQQVTLSCSPISGHRSVSWYQQTPGQGLQFLFEYFSETQRNKGNFPGRFSGRQFSNSRSEMNVSTLELGDSALYLCASSPLYNEQFFGPGTRLTVL.

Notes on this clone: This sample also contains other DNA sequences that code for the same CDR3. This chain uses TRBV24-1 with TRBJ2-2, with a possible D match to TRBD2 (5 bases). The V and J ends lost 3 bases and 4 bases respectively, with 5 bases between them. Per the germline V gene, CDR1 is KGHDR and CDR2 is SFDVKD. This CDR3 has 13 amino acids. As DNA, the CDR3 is TGTGCCACCAGTGATCGGGGCACCGGGGAGCTGTTTTTT. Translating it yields CATSDRGTGELFF.

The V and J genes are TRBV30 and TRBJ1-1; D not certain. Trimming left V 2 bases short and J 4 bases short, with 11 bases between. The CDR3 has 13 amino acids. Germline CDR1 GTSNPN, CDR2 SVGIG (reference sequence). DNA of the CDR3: TGTGCCTGGAGTAAGGCGGTGAGCACTGAAGCTTTCTTT. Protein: CAWSKAVSTEAFF.

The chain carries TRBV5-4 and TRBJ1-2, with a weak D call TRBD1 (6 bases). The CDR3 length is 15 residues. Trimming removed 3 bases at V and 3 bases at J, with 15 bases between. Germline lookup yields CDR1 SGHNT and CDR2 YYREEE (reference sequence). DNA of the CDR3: TGTGCCAGCAGCTCCCGGAGAGGGGGGGACTATGGCTACACCTTC. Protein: CASSSRRGGDYGYTF.

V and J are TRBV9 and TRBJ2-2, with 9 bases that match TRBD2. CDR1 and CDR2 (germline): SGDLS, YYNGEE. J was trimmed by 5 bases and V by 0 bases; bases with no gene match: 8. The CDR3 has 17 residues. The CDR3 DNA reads TGTGCCAGCAGCGTAGCGGGAGCGGGAGGTCGGACCGGGGAGCTGTTTTTT. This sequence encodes CASSVAGAGGRTGELFF.

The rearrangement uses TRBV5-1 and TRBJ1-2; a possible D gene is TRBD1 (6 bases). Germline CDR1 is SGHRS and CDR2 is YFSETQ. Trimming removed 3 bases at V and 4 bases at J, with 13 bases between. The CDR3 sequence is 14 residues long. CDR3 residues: CASSSGGQSYGYTF. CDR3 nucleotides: TGCGCCAGCAGCTCGGGCGGACAGAGCTATGGCTACACCTTC.

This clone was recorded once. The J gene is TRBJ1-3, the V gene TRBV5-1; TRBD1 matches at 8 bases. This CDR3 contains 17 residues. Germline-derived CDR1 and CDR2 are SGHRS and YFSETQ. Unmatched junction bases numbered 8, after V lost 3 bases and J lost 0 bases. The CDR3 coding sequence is TGCGCCAGCAGCTCCTGGACAGGGAAGAGCTCTGGAAACACCATATATTTT. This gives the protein CASSSWTGKSSGNTIYF. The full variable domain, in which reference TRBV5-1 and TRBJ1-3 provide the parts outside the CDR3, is KAGVTQTPRYLIKTRGQQVTLSCSPISGHRSVSWYQQTPGQGLQFLFEYFSETQRNKGNFPGRFSGRQFSNSRSEMNVSTLELGDSALYLCASSSWTGKSSGNTIYFGEGSWLTVV.

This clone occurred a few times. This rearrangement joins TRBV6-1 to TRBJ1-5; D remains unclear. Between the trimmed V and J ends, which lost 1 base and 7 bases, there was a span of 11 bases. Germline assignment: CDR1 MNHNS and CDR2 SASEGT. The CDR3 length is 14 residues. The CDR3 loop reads CASSEGGRAQPQHF. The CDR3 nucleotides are TGTGCCAGCAGTGAAGGTGGGAGGGCACAGCCCCAGCATTTT.

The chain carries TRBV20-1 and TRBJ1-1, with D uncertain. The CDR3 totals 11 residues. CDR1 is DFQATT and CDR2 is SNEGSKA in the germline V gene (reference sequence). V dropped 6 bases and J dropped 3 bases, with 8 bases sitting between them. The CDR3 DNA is TGCAGTGCCCCAGTGTACACTGAAGCTTTCTTT. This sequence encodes CSAPVYTEAFF.

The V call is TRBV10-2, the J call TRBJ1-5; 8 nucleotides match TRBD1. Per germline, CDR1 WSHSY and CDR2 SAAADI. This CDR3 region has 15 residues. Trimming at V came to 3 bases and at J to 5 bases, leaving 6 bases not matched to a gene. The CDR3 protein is CASSEGAGGYQPQHF. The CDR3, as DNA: TGCGCCAGCAGTGAAGGGGCAGGGGGCTATCAGCCCCAGCATTTT.

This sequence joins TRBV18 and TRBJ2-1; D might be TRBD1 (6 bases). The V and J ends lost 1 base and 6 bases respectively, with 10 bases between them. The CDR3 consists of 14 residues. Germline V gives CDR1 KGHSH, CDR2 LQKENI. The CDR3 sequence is CASSPRDTGNEQFF. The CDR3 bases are TGTGCCAGCTCACCACGGGACACTGGCAATGAGCAGTTCTTC.

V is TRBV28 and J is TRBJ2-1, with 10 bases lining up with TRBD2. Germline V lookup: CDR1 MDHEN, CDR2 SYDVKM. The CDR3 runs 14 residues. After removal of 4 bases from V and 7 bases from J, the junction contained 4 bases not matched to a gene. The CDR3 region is CASSSSGRGNEQFF. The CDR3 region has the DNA TGTGCCAGCAGTTCTAGCGGGAGAGGGAATGAGCAGTTCTTC. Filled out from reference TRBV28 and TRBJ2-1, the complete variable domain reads DVKVTQSSRYLVKRTGEKVFLECVQDMDHENMFWYRQDPGLGLRLIYFSYDVKMKEKGDIPEGYSVSREKKERFSLILESASTNQTSMYLCASSSSGRGNEQFFGPGTRLTVL.